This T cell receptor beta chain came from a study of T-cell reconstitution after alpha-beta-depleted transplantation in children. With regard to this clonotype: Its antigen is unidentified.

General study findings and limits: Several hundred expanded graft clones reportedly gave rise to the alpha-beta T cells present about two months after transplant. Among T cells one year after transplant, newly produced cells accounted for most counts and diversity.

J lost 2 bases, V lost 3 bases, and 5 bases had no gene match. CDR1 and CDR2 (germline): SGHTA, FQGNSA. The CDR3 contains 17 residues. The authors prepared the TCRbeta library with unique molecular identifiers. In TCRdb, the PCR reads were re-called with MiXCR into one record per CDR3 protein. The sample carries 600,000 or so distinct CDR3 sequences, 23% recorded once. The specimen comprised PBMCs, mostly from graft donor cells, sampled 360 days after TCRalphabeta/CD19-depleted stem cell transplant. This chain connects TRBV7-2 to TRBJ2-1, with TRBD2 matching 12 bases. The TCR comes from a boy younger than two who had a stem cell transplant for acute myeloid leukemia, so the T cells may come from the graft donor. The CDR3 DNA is TGTGCCAGCAGCTTTAGGCCTAGCGGGGGGGCCTACAATGAGCAGTTCTTC. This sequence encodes CASSFRPSGGAYNEQFF.